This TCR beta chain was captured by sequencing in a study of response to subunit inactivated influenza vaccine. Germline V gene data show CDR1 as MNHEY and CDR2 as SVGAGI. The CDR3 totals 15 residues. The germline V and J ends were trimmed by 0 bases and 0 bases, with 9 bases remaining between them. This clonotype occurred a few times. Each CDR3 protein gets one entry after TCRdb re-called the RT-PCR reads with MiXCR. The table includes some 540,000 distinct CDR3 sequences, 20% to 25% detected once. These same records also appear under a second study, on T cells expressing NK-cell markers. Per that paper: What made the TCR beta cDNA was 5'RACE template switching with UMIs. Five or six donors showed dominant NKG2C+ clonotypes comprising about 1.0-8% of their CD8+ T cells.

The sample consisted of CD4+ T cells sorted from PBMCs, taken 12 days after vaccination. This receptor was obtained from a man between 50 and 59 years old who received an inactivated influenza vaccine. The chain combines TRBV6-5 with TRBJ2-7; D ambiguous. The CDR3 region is CASSYSRGSSYEQYF. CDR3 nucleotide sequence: TGTGCCAGCAGTTACTCAAGAGGAAGCTCCTACGAGCAGTACTTC.